The T cell receptor beta chain described here comes from a study of blood T cells in healthy people across ages. Notes on the study in general: Roughly linear age-related decline in beta diversity appeared, significant by age roughly 40. Correlation between TCR beta diversity and naive T cell percentage was strong.

As to this clonotype: The antigen remains undetermined.

For every donor, a draw yielded roughly 9.3 milliliters of peripheral blood. Extracted total RNA amounted to at least 6 micrograms for each sample. It was with a sample-barcoded 5' primer and a J-beta primer mix that a second PCR of about 6 to 12 cycles was run. From the 5' RACE reads, TCRdb called clonotypes with MiXCR, one entry per CDR3 protein. The sample contains 980,000 or so distinct CDR3 sequences, roughly 48% of which appear only once. This CDR3 is 16 amino acids long. The chain links TRBV21-1 to TRBJ2-1; the D call of TRBD1 is as the table states it, not checked on the DNA. TRBV21-1 is flagged as a pseudogene. This clonotype originated in a man aged 25-45 years in good health. The sequenced material came from blood. The CDR3, as DNA: TGTACCAGCAGTGCCCCGCCGACTCGAGTTTACAATGAGCAGTTCTTC. As protein: CTSSAPPTRVYNEQFF.